This T cell receptor (beta chain) was profiled in a study of response to subunit inactivated influenza vaccine. The study's findings and limits: With each seasonal influenza vaccination, the authors suggested, few new T cells are recruited.

TCRdb analysed the RT-PCR reads with MiXCR anew, one entry per CDR3 protein. The sample records more than 450,000 distinct CDR3 sequences, approximately 12% being singletons. The germline gives CDR1 SQVTM, CDR2 ANQGSEA. This CDR3 is 14 amino acids long. Trimming took off 6 bases at V and 1 base at J, with 14 bases between the two ends. Worth noting for this clonotype: The antigen remains undetermined.

This chain links TRBV29-1 with TRBJ2-3; tentatively, D is TRBD2 (5 bases). The receptor was isolated from a man aged 50 or older who received an inactivated influenza vaccine. Sequenced here: PBMCs from blood, sampled on the day of vaccination. CDR3 nucleotide sequence: TGCAGCGTGCCTCGGGATATTCGCACAGATACGCAGTATTTT. Residues: CSVPRDIRTDTQYF.